Listed below are T cell receptor beta chains from one sample, sequenced in a study of T cell repertoires in cytomegalovirus infection. TCRdb re-called the reads with MiXCR, one entry per CDR3 protein. The sample has about 220,000 distinct CDR3 sequences; less than 50% are singletons. For these TCRs, the target antigens are not known. The sample in question was CD8+ T cells from cultured PBMCs, obtained from culture after CMV antigen stimulation. The receptors derive from a human donor in good health (CMV status not recorded). Some clones in this sample may be carry-over from other donors' samples. The CDR3 runs from the conserved cysteine through the conserved F or W. Each record gives: V gene, J gene, clone size, D gene, CDR3 protein, CDR3 DNA. The D gene is left open where the match is weak. Only part of the rows carry a size: once, few, many, or a class if the clone is expanded.

V gene: TRBV19
J gene: TRBJ2-7
clone size: NA
D gene: NA
CDR3 protein: CASSGTLVSYEQYF
CDR3 DNA: TGTGCCAGTTCCGGGACCCTAGTCTCCTACGAGCAGTACTTC

V gene: TRBV28
J gene: TRBJ2-6
clone size: NA
D gene: NA
CDR3 protein: CASSRLGSGANVLTF
CDR3 DNA: TGTGCCAGCAGTCGACTGGGCTCTGGGGCCAACGTCCTGACTTTC

V gene: TRBV19
J gene: TRBJ1-5
clone size: NA
D gene: TRBD1
CDR3 protein: CASSPDGQGYSQPQHF
CDR3 DNA: TGTGCCAGTAGTCCCGATGGACAGGGATATAGTCAGCCCCAGCATTTT

V gene: TRBV30
J gene: TRBJ2-1
clone size: few
D gene: TRBD2
CDR3 protein: CAWTTGRGLAGTNEQFF
CDR3 DNA: TGTGCCTGGACGACAGGGAGAGGACTAGCGGGAACAAATGAGCAGTTCTTC

V gene: TRBV6-1
J gene: TRBJ2-1
clone size: NA
D gene: TRBD2
CDR3 protein: CASREITLLAGDPYNEQFF
CDR3 DNA: TGTGCCAGCAGGGAAATTACCCTACTCGCGGGAGACCCCTACAATGAGCAGTTCTTC

V gene: TRBV4-1
J gene: TRBJ2-1
clone size: NA
D gene: NA
CDR3 protein: CASSLQDALGQGEQFF
CDR3 DNA: TGCGCCAGCAGCTTGCAAGATGCCCTGGGGCAGGGTGAGCAGTTCTTC

V gene: TRBV12-3/TRBV12-4
J gene: TRBJ2-7
clone size: NA
D gene: TRBD1
CDR3 protein: CASRLGTGDEPYEQYF
CDR3 DNA: TGTGCCAGCAGGTTGGGGACAGGGGACGAACCCTACGAGCAGTACTTC

V gene: TRBV20-1
J gene: TRBJ2-7
clone size: few
D gene: TRBD1
CDR3 protein: CSARVQGETTGYEQYF
CDR3 DNA: TGCAGTGCTAGAGTACAGGGGGAGACTACAGGGTACGAGCAGTACTTC

V gene: TRBV2
J gene: TRBJ1-1
clone size: few
D gene: NA
CDR3 protein: CATLGGGGTEAFF
CDR3 DNA: TGTGCCACCCTTGGGGGGGGGGGAACTGAAGCTTTCTTT

V gene: TRBV5-6
J gene: TRBJ2-5
clone size: NA
D gene: TRBD2
CDR3 protein: CASSSRGGLADQKETQYF
CDR3 DNA: TGTGCCAGCAGCTCACGGGGTGGACTAGCGGATCAGAAAGAGACCCAGTACTTC

V gene: TRBV28
J gene: TRBJ2-5
clone size: few
D gene: TRBD1
CDR3 protein: CASSLSKADRTGGTQYF
CDR3 DNA: TGTGCCAGCAGTCTTTCTAAGGCGGACAGGACCGGCGGGACCCAGTACTTC

V gene: TRBV6-5
J gene: TRBJ2-1
clone size: few
D gene: NA
CDR3 protein: CASSYSGGGSEQFF
CDR3 DNA: TGTGCCAGCAGTTACTCGGGAGGGGGTAGTGAGCAGTTCTTC

V gene: TRBV14
J gene: TRBJ2-1
clone size: NA
D gene: NA
CDR3 protein: CASSPGSSTSLGSNEQFF
CDR3 DNA: TGTGCCAGCAGCCCTGGCAGCTCCACTAGCCTTGGGAGCAATGAGCAGTTCTTC

V gene: TRBV7-2
J gene: TRBJ2-7
clone size: NA
D gene: NA
CDR3 protein: CASGPSAYEQYF
CDR3 DNA: TGTGCCAGCGGCCCTTCCGCCTACGAGCAGTACTTC

V gene: TRBV9
J gene: TRBJ1-2
clone size: few
D gene: NA
CDR3 protein: CASSVGGQLTYGYTF
CDR3 DNA: TGTGCCAGCAGCGTTGGAGGGCAGTTAACATATGGCTACACCTTC

V gene: TRBV11-2
J gene: TRBJ1-2
clone size: NA
D gene: TRBD1
CDR3 protein: CASSSTGSGYTF
CDR3 DNA: TGTGCCAGCAGCTCGACAGGGAGCGGCTACACCTTC

V gene: TRBV7-8
J gene: TRBJ1-1
clone size: NA
D gene: NA
CDR3 protein: CASSLEFMNTEAFF
CDR3 DNA: TGTGCCAGCAGCTTAGAATTTATGAACACTGAAGCTTTCTTT

V gene: TRBV5-3
J gene: TRBJ2-1
clone size: NA
D gene: NA
CDR3 protein: CASSLCYNYNEQFF
CDR3 DNA: TGTGCAAGCAGCTTGTGTTACAACTACAATGAGCAGTTCTTC

V gene: TRBV28
J gene: TRBJ2-4
clone size: NA
D gene: NA
CDR3 protein: CASSPHRDLAKNIQYF
CDR3 DNA: TGTGCCAGCAGCCCTCACAGGGATTTAGCCAAAAACATTCAGTACTTC

V gene: TRBV20-1
J gene: TRBJ1-2
clone size: NA
D gene: NA
CDR3 protein: CSARSRKRYGYTF
CDR3 DNA: TGCAGTGCTAGAAGCAGAAAACGCTATGGCTACACCTTC

V gene: TRBV20-1
J gene: TRBJ2-1
clone size: many
D gene: TRBD2
CDR3 protein: CSARDLPRLASYNEQFF
CDR3 DNA: TGCAGTGCTAGAGATCTCCCCAGACTAGCCTCCTACAATGAGCAGTTCTTC

V gene: TRBV7-8
J gene: TRBJ1-1
clone size: few
D gene: TRBD1
CDR3 protein: CASSFRGSAEAFF
CDR3 DNA: TGTGCCAGCAGCTTCAGGGGGAGCGCTGAAGCTTTCTTT

V gene: TRBV6-5
J gene: TRBJ1-1
clone size: NA
D gene: NA
CDR3 protein: CASIGRRARWDTEAFF
CDR3 DNA: TGTGCCAGCATTGGTCGGCGGGCCCGATGGGACACTGAAGCTTTCTTT

V gene: TRBV6-5
J gene: TRBJ2-7
clone size: NA
D gene: NA
CDR3 protein: CASSYSRRGSPPNEQYF
CDR3 DNA: TGTGCCAGCAGTTACTCGAGGCGAGGGAGTCCTCCTAACGAGCAGTACTTC

V gene: TRBV2
J gene: TRBJ2-1
clone size: NA
D gene: NA
CDR3 protein: CASADNEQFF
CDR3 DNA: TGTGCCAGCGCGGATAATGAGCAGTTCTTC

V gene: TRBV24-1
J gene: TRBJ2-3
clone size: NA
D gene: TRBD2
CDR3 protein: CATSSSGRGDTQYF
CDR3 DNA: TGTGCCACCAGTTCTAGCGGGAGGGGAGATACGCAGTATTTT

V gene: TRBV4-2
J gene: TRBJ1-2
clone size: NA
D gene: NA
CDR3 protein: CASSQDGGAVTQYGYTF
CDR3 DNA: TGTGCCAGCAGCCAAGATGGGGGGGCCGTGACCCAGTATGGCTACACCTTC

V gene: TRBV7-8
J gene: TRBJ2-3
clone size: NA
D gene: NA
CDR3 protein: CASSLVSASTDTQYF
CDR3 DNA: TGTGCCAGCAGCTTAGTCAGCGCTAGCACAGATACGCAGTATTTT

V gene: TRBV28
J gene: TRBJ2-2
clone size: many
D gene: NA
CDR3 protein: CASSLIGRGTGELFF
CDR3 DNA: TGTGCCAGCAGCCTTATAGGGAGAGGAACCGGGGAGCTGTTTTTT

V gene: TRBV7-6
J gene: TRBJ2-1
clone size: few
D gene: TRBD2
CDR3 protein: CASSLWPSGGNEQFF
CDR3 DNA: TGTGCCAGCAGCTTATGGCCCTCGGGAGGCAATGAGCAGTTCTTC

V gene: TRBV6-1
J gene: TRBJ2-1
clone size: few
D gene: TRBD2
CDR3 protein: CASSESVLAGSNEQFF
CDR3 DNA: TGTGCCAGCAGTGAATCTGTACTAGCGGGTAGCAATGAGCAGTTCTTC

V gene: TRBV12-3/TRBV12-4
J gene: TRBJ1-1
clone size: NA
D gene: NA
CDR3 protein: CASTLPGPEAFF
CDR3 DNA: TGTGCCAGCACCCTCCCCGGACCTGAAGCTTTCTTT

V gene: TRBV14
J gene: TRBJ1-2
clone size: NA
D gene: NA
CDR3 protein: CASSQEGRGLLRDGYTF
CDR3 DNA: TGTGCCAGCAGCCAAGAAGGGAGAGGACTGCTTCGGGATGGCTACACCTTC

V gene: TRBV4-1
J gene: TRBJ1-5
clone size: NA
D gene: NA
CDR3 protein: CASSQGGGQFSNQPQHF
CDR3 DNA: TGCGCCAGCAGCCAAGGTGGAGGACAGTTTAGCAATCAGCCCCAGCATTTT

V gene: TRBV19
J gene: TRBJ1-5
clone size: few
D gene: TRBD1
CDR3 protein: CASSMGQGVFYNQPQHF
CDR3 DNA: TGTGCCAGTAGTATGGGACAGGGGGTCTTCTACAATCAGCCCCAGCATTTT

V gene: TRBV19
J gene: TRBJ1-2
clone size: NA
D gene: NA
CDR3 protein: CASRPGSHYGYTF
CDR3 DNA: TGTGCCAGTAGGCCAGGCAGCCACTATGGCTACACCTTC

V gene: TRBV7-6
J gene: TRBJ1-1
clone size: NA
D gene: TRBD1
CDR3 protein: CASSSLTGGLEAFF
CDR3 DNA: TGTGCCAGCAGCTCACTGACAGGGGGATTAGAAGCTTTCTTT

V gene: TRBV7-9
J gene: TRBJ2-7
clone size: few
D gene: NA
CDR3 protein: CASSSPGSTYEQYF
CDR3 DNA: TGTGCCAGCAGCTCCCCGGGGAGCACCTACGAGCAGTACTTC

V gene: TRBV3-1
J gene: TRBJ2-3
clone size: NA
D gene: TRBD2
CDR3 protein: CASSQRGGRNTQYF
CDR3 DNA: TGTGCCAGCAGCCAACGGGGGGGCCGAAATACGCAGTATTTT

V gene: TRBV20-1
J gene: TRBJ2-7
clone size: few
D gene: TRBD1
CDR3 protein: CSAPNPGTDRYEQYF
CDR3 DNA: TGCAGTGCTCCAAACCCCGGGACAGATCGGTACGAGCAGTACTTC

V gene: TRBV27
J gene: TRBJ2-1
clone size: few
D gene: TRBD1
CDR3 protein: CASITGGNEQFF
CDR3 DNA: TGTGCCAGCATTACAGGGGGAAATGAGCAGTTCTTC

V gene: TRBV24-1
J gene: TRBJ2-1
clone size: once
D gene: TRBD1
CDR3 protein: CATSGRTGIDEQFF
CDR3 DNA: TGTGCCACCAGTGGTAGGACAGGGATCGATGAGCAGTTCTTC

V gene: TRBV14
J gene: TRBJ2-1
clone size: NA
D gene: NA
CDR3 protein: CASRHSSKPTSAYNEQFF
CDR3 DNA: TGTGCCAGCAGACACTCCAGTAAGCCAACCTCAGCCTACAATGAGCAGTTCTTC

V gene: TRBV7-8
J gene: TRBJ2-1
clone size: few
D gene: NA
CDR3 protein: CASSPLIGGNEQFF
CDR3 DNA: TGTGCCAGCAGCCCATTGATAGGGGGGAATGAGCAGTTCTTC

V gene: TRBV29-1
J gene: TRBJ2-7
clone size: once
D gene: NA
CDR3 protein: CSVRTAASYEQYF
CDR3 DNA: TGCAGCGTGCGGACGGCTGCAAGCTACGAGCAGTACTTC

V gene: TRBV27
J gene: TRBJ2-3
clone size: NA
D gene: NA
CDR3 protein: CASSLQTGEIATDTQYF
CDR3 DNA: TGTGCCAGCAGTTTACAGACAGGCGAAATTGCCACAGATACGCAGTATTTT

V gene: TRBV10-3
J gene: TRBJ2-3
clone size: NA
D gene: NA
CDR3 protein: CATKEVSDHTDTQYF
CDR3 DNA: TGTGCCACCAAAGAGGTCTCTGACCACACAGATACGCAGTATTTT

V gene: TRBV10-3
J gene: TRBJ2-5
clone size: NA
D gene: NA
CDR3 protein: CAISEEAGETQYF
CDR3 DNA: TGTGCCATCAGTGAGGAAGCAGGAGAGACCCAGTACTTC

V gene: TRBV6-4
J gene: TRBJ1-1
clone size: NA
D gene: NA
CDR3 protein: CASSDFLAGGVNTEAFF
CDR3 DNA: TGTGCCAGCAGTGACTTTCTGGCAGGCGGAGTGAACACTGAAGCTTTCTTT

V gene: TRBV20-1
J gene: TRBJ2-7
clone size: NA
D gene: NA
CDR3 protein: CSASLRIYEQYF
CDR3 DNA: TGCAGTGCTAGCTTGCGTATCTACGAGCAGTACTTC

V gene: TRBV12-3/TRBV12-4
J gene: TRBJ2-1
clone size: many
D gene: TRBD2
CDR3 protein: CASTLYGSGGYNEQFF
CDR3 DNA: TGTGCCAGCACTCTTTACGGTAGCGGGGGCTACAATGAGCAGTTCTTC

V gene: TRBV5-4
J gene: TRBJ2-3
clone size: NA
D gene: NA
CDR3 protein: CASSLATDFGWDTQYF
CDR3 DNA: TGTGCCAGCAGCTTGGCTACGGACTTCGGTTGGGATACGCAGTATTTT

V gene: TRBV7-7
J gene: TRBJ2-4
clone size: NA
D gene: TRBD1
CDR3 protein: CASSPGQGGVQYF
CDR3 DNA: TGTGCCAGCAGCCCCGGACAGGGGGGCGTTCAGTACTTC

V gene: TRBV7-3
J gene: TRBJ2-7
clone size: NA
D gene: NA
CDR3 protein: CASSPPGPSMGEQYF
CDR3 DNA: TGTGCCAGCAGCCCGCCGGGACCCTCTATGGGAGAGCAGTACTTC

V gene: TRBV15
J gene: TRBJ2-5
clone size: NA
D gene: TRBD2
CDR3 protein: CATRERAGDETQYF
CDR3 DNA: TGTGCCACCAGGGAGAGAGCGGGAGATGAGACCCAGTACTTC

V gene: TRBV15
J gene: TRBJ2-5
clone size: few
D gene: TRBD2
CDR3 protein: CATSTGLAGVQGETQYF
CDR3 DNA: TGTGCCACCAGCACCGGACTAGCGGGAGTCCAAGGGGAGACCCAGTACTTC

V gene: TRBV14
J gene: TRBJ2-6
clone size: few
D gene: NA
CDR3 protein: CASSQEGRGSGANVLTF
CDR3 DNA: TGTGCCAGCAGCCAAGAAGGTAGGGGATCCGGGGCCAACGTCCTGACTTTC